The 22 T cell receptor beta chains given below trace back to one sample, sequenced in a study of blood T cell repertoires in COVID-19. The data were produced by immunoSEQ multiplex PCR, yet TCRdb's version contains in-frame clones alone and is incomplete. This repertoire shows about 70,000 clones, 75% to 85% found once; its top ten account for around 20%. Source material: peripheral blood. These receptors were obtained from a woman in her 70s with acute or convalescent COVID-19.

This clone rates as medium-sized. The chain joins TRBV7-6 to TRBJ1-1; D is possibly TRBD1 (6 bases). The germline CDR1 and CDR2 sequences are SGHVS and FNYEAQ. There are 13 residues in the CDR3. Trimming pared 1 base from V and 8 bases from J, leaving 11 bases between. CDR3 in amino acids: CASSLGTEREAFF. CDR3 in DNA: TGTGCCAGCAGCTTAGGGACAGAAAGAGAAGCTTTCTTT.

DNA of the CDR3: TGTGCCAGCAGGCCTATGACTAGCGGGAGGTTGGGGTCCTACAATGAGCAGTTCTTC. Amino acids: CASRPMTSGRLGSYNEQFF. The chain joins TRBV3-1 (or the pseudogene TRBV3-2) to TRBJ2-1; the match to TRBD2 covers 13 bases. The CDR3 loop spans 19 amino acids. CDR1 and CDR2 (germline): LGHDT, YNNKEL (reference sequence). V gave up 6 bases and J gave up 1 base; unmatched junction bases: 12.

The CDR3 region is CASSLVASGINEQFF. The CDR3 nucleotides are TGTGCCAGCAGCTTAGTGGCTAGCGGGATCAATGAGCAGTTCTTC. The genes are TRBV7-9 and TRBJ2-1, with TRBD2 matching over 9 bases. This CDR3 has 15 amino acids. J gave up 6 bases and V 1 base, and 4 bases lay outside the gene matches. Germline CDR1 reads SEHNR; CDR2 reads FQNEAQ (reference sequence).

The chain recombines TRBV5-6 with TRBJ2-7, with 7 bases fitting TRBD1. This CDR3 comprises 15 residues. The ends lost 2 bases at V and 0 bases at J; junction bases unmatched: 5. CDR1 and CDR2 (germline): SGHDT, YYEEEE. The CDR3 DNA follows: TGTGCCAGCAGCTTTCCGGGACAGAGCTCCTACGAGCAGTACTTC. As protein: CASSFPGQSSYEQYF.

The V and J genes are TRBV29-1 and TRBJ1-2; D gene ambiguous. Trimming left V 5 bases short and J 1 base short, with 17 bases between. Germline assignment: CDR1 SQVTM and CDR2 ANQGSEA. This CDR3 contains 15 residues. The CDR3 nucleotides are TGCAGCGTTTCTCTGACGAGGTTCGATAACTATGGCTACACCTTC. This translates into CSVSLTRFDNYGYTF.

This chain joins TRBV6-5 and TRBJ2-7; 11 bases are shared with TRBD2. This CDR3 is 15 amino acids long. Germline lookup yields CDR1 MNHEY and CDR2 SVGAGI. J lost 5 bases, V lost 6 bases, and 9 bases had no gene match. CDR3 protein: CASRIAGGPVHEQYF. CDR3 DNA sequence: TGTGCCAGCAGGATAGCGGGAGGGCCGGTCCACGAGCAGTACTTC.

Details on this clone: Other DNA sequences in this specimen translate into the identical CDR3. The chain uses TRBV7-9 and TRBJ2-7; 9 positions match TRBD1. CDR1 is SEHNR and CDR2 is FQNEAQ in the germline V gene (reference sequence). The trim removed 5 bases at V and 3 bases at J, leaving 8 bases unmatched. This CDR3 comprises 15 residues. The CDR3 DNA is TGTGCCAGCAGCCCTCCGGGACAGGGTGACTACGAGCAGTACTTC. As protein: CASSPPGQGDYEQYF.

The chain uses TRBV3-1 (or the pseudogene TRBV3-2) and TRBJ1-2; D is possibly TRBD1 (6 bases). V was cut by 3 bases and J by 6 bases, with 14 bases left in between. The CDR3 is 14 amino acids. Germline lookup yields CDR1 LGHDT and CDR2 YNNKEL (reference sequence). CDR3 nucleotides: TGTGCCAGCAGCCATTTAGACAGGAAGGATGGCTACACCTTC. It encodes CASSHLDRKDGYTF.

V and J are TRBV4-1 and TRBJ1-5; TRBD1 matches 7 bases. The germline CDR1 and CDR2 sequences are MGHRA and YSYEKL. J was trimmed by 4 bases and V by 4 bases; bases with no gene match: 4. CDR3 size: 14 residues. DNA for the CDR3: TGCGCCAGCAGCCGAACAGGGGCTAATCAGCCCCAGCATTTT. Translating gives CASSRTGANQPQHF.

The V and J genes are TRBV27 and TRBJ2-7; 11 positions match TRBD2. The germline CDR1 and CDR2 sequences are MNHEY and SMNVEV (reference sequence). The CDR3 runs 15 residues. The junction had 11 bases not matched to a gene; V was cut back by 6 bases and J by 7 bases. CDR3 protein: CASRGLGSGRDEQYF. CDR3 coding DNA: TGTGCCAGCAGGGGCCTGGGTAGCGGGAGGGATGAGCAGTACTTC.

This clone showed up just a few times. J is TRBJ1-2 and V is TRBV7-9; D gene uncertain. CDR3 length equals 14 residues. V dropped 7 bases and J dropped 6 bases, with 18 bases sitting between them. Germline CDR1 SEHNR, CDR2 FQNEAQ (reference sequence). The CDR3 region is CASTGQAPWDGYTF. DNA of the CDR3: TGTGCCAGCACCGGGCAGGCCCCCTGGGATGGCTACACCTTC.

The chain employs TRBV27 and TRBJ1-4, with D possibly TRBD1 on 5 matching bases. The CDR3 spans 14 residues. V was cut by 5 bases and J by 7 bases, with 14 bases left in between. The germline gives CDR1 MNHEY, CDR2 SMNVEV (reference sequence). CDR3 in DNA: TGTGCCAGCAGTCCCCAGGGTAGGGGTGAAAAACTGTTTTTT. Protein: CASSPQGRGEKLFF.

This sequence joins TRBV5-1 and TRBJ2-2; perhaps TRBD1 as D (5 bases). Trimming left V 7 bases short and J 1 base short, with 8 bases between. Germline loops: CDR1 SGHRS, CDR2 YFSETQ. This CDR3 has 13 amino acids. For the CDR3, the DNA is TGCGCCAGCGAAGGGGAGAACACCGGGGAGCTGTTTTTT. Amino acids: CASEGENTGELFF. Combining the CDR3 with reference TRBV5-1 and TRBJ2-2 gives the whole variable domain KAGVTQTPRYLIKTRGQQVTLSCSPISGHRSVSWYQQTPGQGLQFLFEYFSETQRNKGNFPGRFSGRQFSNSRSEMNVSTLELGDSALYLCASEGENTGELFFGEGSRLTVL.

The rearrangement links TRBV3-1 (or the pseudogene TRBV3-2) to TRBJ2-3; 14 bases match TRBD2. The CDR3 runs to 17 residues. V shed 1 base, J shed 5 bases, and the junction held 5 bases outside the gene matches. Germline V gene sequence: CDR1 LGHDT, CDR2 YNNKEL (reference sequence). The CDR3 loop reads CASSQGGLAGVGDTQYF. CDR3 coding DNA: TGTGCCAGCAGCCAAGGGGGACTAGCGGGAGTAGGAGATACGCAGTATTTT.

DNA of the CDR3: TGTGCCAGCAGTTCTGGACTAGCGCGTTACAATGAGCAGTTCTTC. Translated: CASSSGLARYNEQFF. This chain uses TRBV5-8 with TRBJ2-1; the match to TRBD2 covers 9 bases. The germline V gene has CDR1 SGHTS and CDR2 YDEGEE. V lost 5 bases to trimming and J lost 4 bases; unmatched junction nucleotides: 7. The CDR3 is made up of 15 amino acids. The whole variable domain, remainder taken from reference TRBV5-8 and TRBJ2-1, is EAGVTQSPTHLIKTRGQQATLRCSPISGHTSVYWYQQALGLGLQFLLWYDEGEERNRGNFPPRFSGRQFPNYSSELNVNALELEDSALYLCASSSGLARYNEQFFGPGTRLTVL.

The chain links TRBV6-5 to TRBJ2-1; tentatively, D is TRBD2 (6 bases). Trimming took off 5 bases at V and 15 bases at J, with 14 bases between the two ends. The CDR3 runs to 11 residues. Germline V gene sequence: CDR1 MNHEY, CDR2 SVGAGI. CDR3: CASSQQRAWFF. The CDR3, as DNA: TGTGCCAGCAGTCAACAGCGGGCGTGGTTCTTC.

The chain recombines TRBV15 with TRBJ2-4; no reliable D call. Trimming removed 0 bases at V and 4 bases at J, with 16 bases between. In germline, CDR1 is LNHNV, CDR2 YYDKDF (reference sequence). CDR3 length: 17 residues. CDR3 bases: TGTGCCACCAGCAGAGATTTCGGTCGCCAAATTAAAAACATTCAGTACTTC. Protein: CATSRDFGRQIKNIQYF. Filled out from reference TRBV15 and TRBJ2-4, the complete variable domain reads DAMVIQNPRYQVTQFGKPVTLSCSQTLNHNVMYWYQQKSSQAPKLLFHYYDKDFNNEADTPDNFQSRRPNTSFCFLDIRSPGLGDTAMYLCATSRDFGRQIKNIQYFGAGTRLSVL.

CDR3: CASIVTSGTRLYNEQFF. The CDR3, as DNA: TGTGCCAGCATAGTGACTAGCGGGACGCGGCTTTACAATGAGCAGTTCTTC. The chain links TRBV25-1 to TRBJ2-1, with 11 bases identical to TRBD2. Per germline, CDR1 MGHDK and CDR2 SYGVNS. This CDR3 comprises 17 residues. The ends lost 7 bases at V and 4 bases at J; junction bases unmatched: 12.

The V gene is TRBV27, the J gene TRBJ1-6; weak D call: TRBD1 (5 bases). The CDR3 has 14 residues. Per germline, CDR1 MNHEY and CDR2 SMNVEV (reference sequence). The V and J ends lost 6 bases and 2 bases respectively, with 8 bases between them. DNA for the CDR3: TGTGCCAGCAGACCGGACACCTATAATTCACCCCTCCACTTT. Encoded protein: CASRPDTYNSPLHF.

The chain carries TRBV5-1 and TRBJ2-7; 7 bases map to TRBD2. The CDR3 sequence is 16 residues long. V trimming: 0 bases; J trimming: 6 bases; junction bases outside the gene matches: 12. Germline lookup yields CDR1 SGHRS and CDR2 YFSETQ. The CDR3 DNA reads TGCGCCAGCAGCTTGGGGGGCGGGGCGGGAGCTCTCGAGCAGTACTTC. Its translation: CASSLGGGAGALEQYF.

The V gene is TRBV7-9, the J gene TRBJ2-7; 7 bases map to TRBD2. The germline V gene has CDR1 SEHNR and CDR2 FQNEAQ (reference sequence). The CDR3 runs to 16 residues. V gave up 5 bases and J gave up 0 bases; unmatched junction bases: 10. The CDR3 here is CASSRLGGVPSYEQYF. The CDR3 DNA follows: TGTGCCAGCAGCCGGTTGGGGGGGGTCCCCTCCTACGAGCAGTACTTC.

The J gene is TRBJ1-2, the V gene TRBV9; TRBD1 matches 8 bases. The CDR3 length is 15 residues. V lost 3 bases, J lost 4 bases, and 8 bases stayed unmatched. CDR1 and CDR2 from the germline V gene are SGDLS and YYNGEE. The CDR3 DNA reads TGTGCCAGCAGCGGCGCCGGGACAGGATCCTATGGCTACACCTTC. Residues: CASSGAGTGSYGYTF.